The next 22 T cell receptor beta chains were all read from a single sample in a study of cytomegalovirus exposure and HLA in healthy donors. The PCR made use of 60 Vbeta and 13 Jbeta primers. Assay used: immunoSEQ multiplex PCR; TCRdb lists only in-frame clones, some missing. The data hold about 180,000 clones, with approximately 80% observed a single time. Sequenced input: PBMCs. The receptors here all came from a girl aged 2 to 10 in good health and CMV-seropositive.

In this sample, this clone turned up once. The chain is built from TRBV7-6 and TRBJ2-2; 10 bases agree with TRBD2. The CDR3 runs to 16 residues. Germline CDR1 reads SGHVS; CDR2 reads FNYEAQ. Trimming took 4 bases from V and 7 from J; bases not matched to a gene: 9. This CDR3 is CASSSGTSVRGGELFF. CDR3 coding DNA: TGTGCCAGCAGCTCCGGGACTAGCGTAAGGGGCGGGGAGCTGTTTTTT.

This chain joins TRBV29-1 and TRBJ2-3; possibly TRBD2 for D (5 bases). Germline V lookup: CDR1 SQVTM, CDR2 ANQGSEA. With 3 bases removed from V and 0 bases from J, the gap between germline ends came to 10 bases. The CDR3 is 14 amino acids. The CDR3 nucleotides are TGCAGCGTTGAGCGACTAACTAGCACAGATACGCAGTATTTT. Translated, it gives CSVERLTSTDTQYF.

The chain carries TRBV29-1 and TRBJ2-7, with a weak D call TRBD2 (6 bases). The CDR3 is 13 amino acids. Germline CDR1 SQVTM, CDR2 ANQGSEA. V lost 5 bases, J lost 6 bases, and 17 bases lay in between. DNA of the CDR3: TGCAGCGTTTATCAGGGAGGTCCCCGCGAGCAGTACTTC. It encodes CSVYQGGPREQYF.

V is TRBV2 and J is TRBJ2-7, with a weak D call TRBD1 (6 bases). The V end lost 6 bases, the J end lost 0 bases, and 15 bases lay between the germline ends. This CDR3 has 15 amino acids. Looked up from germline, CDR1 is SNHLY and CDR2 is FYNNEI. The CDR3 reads CASREGESLSYEQYF. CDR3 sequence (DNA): TGTGCCAGCAGAGAGGGGGAGTCGCTCTCCTACGAGCAGTACTTC.

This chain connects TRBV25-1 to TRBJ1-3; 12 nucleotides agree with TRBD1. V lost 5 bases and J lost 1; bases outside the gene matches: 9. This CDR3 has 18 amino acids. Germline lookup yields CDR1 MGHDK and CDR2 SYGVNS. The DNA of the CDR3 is TGTGCCAGCAGTTCCCGAGGGACAGGGGGCGATTCTGGAAACACCATATATTTT. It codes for CASSSRGTGGDSGNTIYF.

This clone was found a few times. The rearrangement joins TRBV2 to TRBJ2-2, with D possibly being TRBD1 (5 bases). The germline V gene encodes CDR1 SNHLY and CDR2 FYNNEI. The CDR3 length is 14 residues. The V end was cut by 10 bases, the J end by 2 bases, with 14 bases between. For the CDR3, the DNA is TGTGCCACTAAGACAAGGACAAACACCGGGGAGCTGTTTTTT. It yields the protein CATKTRTNTGELFF.

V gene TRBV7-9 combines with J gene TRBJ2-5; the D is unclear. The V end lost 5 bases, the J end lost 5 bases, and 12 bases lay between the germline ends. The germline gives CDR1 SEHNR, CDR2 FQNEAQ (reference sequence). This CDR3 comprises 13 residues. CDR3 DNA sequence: TGTGCCAGCAGCCTTAGTTCCCTGGAGACCCAGTACTTC. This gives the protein CASSLSSLETQYF.

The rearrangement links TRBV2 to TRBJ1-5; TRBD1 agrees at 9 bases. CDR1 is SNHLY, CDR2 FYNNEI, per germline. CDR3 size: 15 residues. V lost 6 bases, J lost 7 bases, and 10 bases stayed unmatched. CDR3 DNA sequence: TGTGCCAGCAGACCCGGGACAGGGAATGAGCAGCCCCAGCATTTT. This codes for CASRPGTGNEQPQHF. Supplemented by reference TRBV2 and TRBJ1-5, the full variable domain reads EPEVTQTPSHQVTQMGQEVILRCVPISNHLYFYWYRQILGQKVEFLVSFYNNEISEKSEIFDDQFSVERPDGSNFTLKIRSTKLEDSAMYFCASRPGTGNEQPQHFGDGTRLSIL.

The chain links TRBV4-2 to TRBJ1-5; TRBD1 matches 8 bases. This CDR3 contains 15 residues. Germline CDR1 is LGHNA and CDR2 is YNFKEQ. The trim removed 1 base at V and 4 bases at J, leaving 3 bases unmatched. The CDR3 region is CASSQGNRGNQPQHF. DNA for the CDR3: TGTGCCAGCAGCCAAGGAAACAGGGGGAATCAGCCCCAGCATTTT.

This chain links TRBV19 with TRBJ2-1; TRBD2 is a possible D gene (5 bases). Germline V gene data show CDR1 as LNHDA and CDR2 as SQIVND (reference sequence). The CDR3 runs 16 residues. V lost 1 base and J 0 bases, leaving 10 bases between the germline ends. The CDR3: CASSIGLGSSYNEQFF. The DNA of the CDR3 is TGTGCCAGTAGTATAGGTCTTGGGAGCTCCTACAATGAGCAGTTCTTC.

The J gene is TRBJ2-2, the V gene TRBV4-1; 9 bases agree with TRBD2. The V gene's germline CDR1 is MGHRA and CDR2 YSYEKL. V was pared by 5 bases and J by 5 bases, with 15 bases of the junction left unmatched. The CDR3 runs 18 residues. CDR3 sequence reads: CASSNRVAGDVGTGELFF. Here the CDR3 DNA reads TGCGCCAGCAGCAACAGAGTAGCGGGAGATGTTGGTACCGGGGAGCTGTTTTTT.

CDR3 sequence: CASSVTDYNEQFF. The CDR3 bases are TGTGCCAGCAGCGTAACAGATTACAATGAGCAGTTCTTC. The chain combines TRBV9 with TRBJ2-1; D is unclear. V lost 1 base to trimming and J lost 4 bases, with 6 bases between them. The CDR3 has 13 amino acids. Germline CDR1 is SGDLS and CDR2 is YYNGEE. Based on the CDR3 plus reference TRBV9 and TRBJ2-1, the full variable domain is DSGVTQTPKHLITATGQRVTLRCSPRSGDLSVYWYQQSLDQGLQFLIQYYNGEERAKGNILERFSAQQFPDLHSELNLSSLELGDSALYFCASSVTDYNEQFFGPGTRLTVL.

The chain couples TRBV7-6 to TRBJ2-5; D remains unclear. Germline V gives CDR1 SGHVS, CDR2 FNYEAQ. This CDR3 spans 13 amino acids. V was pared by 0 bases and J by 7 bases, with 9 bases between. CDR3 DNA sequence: TGTGCCAGCAGCTTAGCGAACCGCAGGACCCAGTACTTC. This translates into CASSLANRRTQYF. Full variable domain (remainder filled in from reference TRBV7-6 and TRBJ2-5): GAGVSQSPRYKVTKRGQDVALRCDPISGHVSLYWYRQALGQGPEFLTYFNYEAQQDKSGLPNDRFSAERPEGSISTLTIQRTEQRDSAMYRCASSLANRRTQYFGPGTRLLVL.

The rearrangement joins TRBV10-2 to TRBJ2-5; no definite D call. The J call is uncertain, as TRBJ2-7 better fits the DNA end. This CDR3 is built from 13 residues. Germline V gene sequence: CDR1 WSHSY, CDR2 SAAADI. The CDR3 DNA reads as TGCGCCAGCAGTGTGACGGGTCACAACGAGCAGTACTTC. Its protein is CASSVTGHNEQYF.

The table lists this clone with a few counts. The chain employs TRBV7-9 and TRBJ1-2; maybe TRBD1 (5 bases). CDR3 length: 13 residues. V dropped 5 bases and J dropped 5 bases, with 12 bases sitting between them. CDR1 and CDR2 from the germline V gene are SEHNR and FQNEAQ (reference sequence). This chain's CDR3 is CASSPDIGYGYTF. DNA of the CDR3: TGTGCCAGCAGCCCGGACATAGGGTATGGCTACACCTTC.

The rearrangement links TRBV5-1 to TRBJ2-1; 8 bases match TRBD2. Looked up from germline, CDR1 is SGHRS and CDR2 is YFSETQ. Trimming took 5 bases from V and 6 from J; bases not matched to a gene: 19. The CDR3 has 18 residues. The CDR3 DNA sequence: TGCGCCAGCAGAGGGTCCTTGGGAGCGGGAGAATCCCTCAATGAGCAGTTCTTC. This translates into CASRGSLGAGESLNEQFF.

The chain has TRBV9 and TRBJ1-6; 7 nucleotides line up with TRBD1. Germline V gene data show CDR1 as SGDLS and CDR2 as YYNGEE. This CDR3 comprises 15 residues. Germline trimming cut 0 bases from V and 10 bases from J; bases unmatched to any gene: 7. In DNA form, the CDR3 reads TGTGCCAGCAGCGTAGAAGGGACAGAGCGCTCACCCCTCCACTTT. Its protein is CASSVEGTERSPLHF.

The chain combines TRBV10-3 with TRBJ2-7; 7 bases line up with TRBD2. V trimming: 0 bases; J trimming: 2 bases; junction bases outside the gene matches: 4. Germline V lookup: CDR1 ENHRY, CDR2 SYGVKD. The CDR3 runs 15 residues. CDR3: CAISESPSGTYEQYF. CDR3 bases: TGTGCCATCAGTGAGTCGCCTAGCGGAACCTACGAGCAGTACTTC.

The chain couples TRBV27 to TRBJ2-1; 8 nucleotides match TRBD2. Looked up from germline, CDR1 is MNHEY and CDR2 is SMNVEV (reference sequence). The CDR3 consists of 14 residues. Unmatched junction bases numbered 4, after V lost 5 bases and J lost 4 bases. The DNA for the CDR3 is TGTGCCAGCAGTCGTTCTAGCGGGTACAATGAGCAGTTCTTC. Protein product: CASSRSSGYNEQFF.

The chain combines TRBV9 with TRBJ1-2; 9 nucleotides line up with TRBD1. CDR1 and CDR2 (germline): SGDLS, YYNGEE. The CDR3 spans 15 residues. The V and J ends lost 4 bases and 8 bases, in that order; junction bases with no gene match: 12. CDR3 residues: CASSLRDRAIWGYTF. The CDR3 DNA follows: TGTGCCAGCAGCCTCCGGGACAGGGCTATTTGGGGCTACACCTTC.

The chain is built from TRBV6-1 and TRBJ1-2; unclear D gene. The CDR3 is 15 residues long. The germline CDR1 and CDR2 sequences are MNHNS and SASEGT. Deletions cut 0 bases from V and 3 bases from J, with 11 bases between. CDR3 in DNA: TGTGCCAGCAGTGAAGCCGTAACAGATTACTATGGCTACACCTTC. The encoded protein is CASSEAVTDYYGYTF.

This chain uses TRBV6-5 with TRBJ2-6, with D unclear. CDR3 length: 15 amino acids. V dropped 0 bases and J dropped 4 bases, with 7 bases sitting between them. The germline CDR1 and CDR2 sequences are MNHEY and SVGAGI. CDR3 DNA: TGTGCCAGCAGTTACTCTCCGTCCGGGGCCAACGTCCTGACTTTC. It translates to CASSYSPSGANVLTF.